The 16 T cell receptor beta chains presented below share a single source sample, sequenced in a study of T cell repertoires in cytomegalovirus infection. TCRdb used MiXCR to reprocess the reads, holding one entry per CDR3 protein. This sample has about 770,000 distinct CDR3 sequences, with around 29% found just once. These TCRs are of unknown antigen specificity. The sequencing used cultured CD8+ T cells from PBMCs, collected from culture after CMV antigen stimulation. The receptors were sampled from a human donor in good health (CMV status not recorded). Some clones in this sample may be carry-over from other donors' samples.

This clonotype was detected only a few times. This sequence joins TRBV6-6 and TRBJ2-5; D perhaps matches TRBD2 (5 bases). The germline V gene encodes CDR1 MNHNY and CDR2 SVGAGI (reference sequence). Trimming pared 7 bases from V and 3 bases from J, leaving 9 bases between. CDR3 length: 12 residues. The CDR3 reads CASITREETQYF. CDR3 in DNA: TGTGCCAGCATTACTAGGGAAGAGACCCAGTACTTC.

The table lists this clonotype with a few counts. The V and J genes are TRBV7-9 and TRBJ1-4; 8 bases are shared with TRBD1. CDR3 length: 16 amino acids. CDR1 and CDR2 from the germline V gene are SEHNR and FQNEAQ (reference sequence). Trimming took 5 bases from V and 8 from J; bases not matched to a gene: 13. CDR3 loop: CASSPQDRDLREKLFF. CDR3 nucleotides: TGTGCCAGCAGCCCCCAGGACAGGGATCTCCGCGAAAAACTGTTTTTT.

This clonotype was counted many times. The CDR3 coding sequence is TGTGCCAGCAGCTTATACTTAAGCGCAGATACGCAGTATTTT. Its translation: CASSLYLSADTQYF. The chain joins TRBV7-6 to TRBJ2-3; D gene uncertain. V dropped 2 bases and J dropped 4 bases, with 10 bases sitting between them. This CDR3 is 14 amino acids long. The germline gives CDR1 SGHVS, CDR2 FNYEAQ. Together with reference TRBV7-6 and TRBJ2-3, the CDR3 gives the full variable domain: GAGVSQSPRYKVTKRGQDVALRCDPISGHVSLYWYRQALGQGPEFLTYFNYEAQQDKSGLPNDRFSAERPEGSISTLTIQRTEQRDSAMYRCASSLYLSADTQYFGPGTRLTVL.

J is TRBJ2-4 and V is TRBV12-3 or TRBV12-4; D is unresolved. The CDR3 runs 15 residues. Trimming removed 6 bases at V and 2 bases at J, with 14 bases between. The CDR3 protein is CASRSHQEPKNIQYF. CDR3 DNA sequence: TGTGCCAGCAGATCCCATCAAGAACCCAAAAACATTCAGTACTTC.

The chain joins TRBV7-9 to TRBJ2-7; D may be TRBD2 (6 bases). CDR3 length: 15 residues. V shed 5 bases and J shed 4 bases, with 18 bases lying between them. Per the germline V gene, CDR1 is SEHNR and CDR2 is FQNEAQ (reference sequence). CDR3 DNA: TGTGCCAGCAGCCCCCTGACTAGTGTGGTGTACGAGCAGTACTTC. This encodes CASSPLTSVVYEQYF.

This clonotype was seen only a few times. The chain uses TRBV24-1 and TRBJ2-3, with D possibly TRBD1 on 5 matching bases. Germline V lookup: CDR1 KGHDR, CDR2 SFDVKD. Trimming removed 9 bases at V and 2 bases at J, with 17 bases between. CDR3 length: 15 amino acids. DNA of the CDR3: TGTGCCACCGGGGTAGGAGACAGATTCACAGATACGCAGTATTTT. Its protein is CATGVGDRFTDTQYF.

The J gene is TRBJ1-4, the V gene TRBV7-6, with D possibly being TRBD1 (5 bases). The CDR3 extends over 16 amino acids. Germline CDR1 is SGHVS and CDR2 is FNYEAQ. Trimming left V 1 base short and J 5 bases short, with 14 bases between. CDR3 protein: CASSLDLRGVNEKLFF. The CDR3 DNA follows: TGTGCCAGCAGCTTAGACCTCCGGGGGGTGAATGAAAAACTGTTTTTT.

Comments on this clonotype: One end of the junction is discordant with germline, which a read error may explain. V gene TRBV6-8 combines with J gene TRBJ1-4; D not certain. The germline V gene has CDR1 MNHGY and CDR2 SAAAGT. The CDR3 is 22 residues long. CDR3 sequence: CASSYSVLSTFEKTVTNEKLYF. CDR3 nucleotides: TGTGCCAGCAGTTACTCGGTCTTGAGCACGTTCGAAAAAACGGTTACAAATGAAAAACTGTATTTT.

There are a few counts of this clonotype. The chain combines TRBV27 with TRBJ2-1; D remains unclear. The V and J ends lost 5 bases and 5 bases respectively, with 10 bases between them. CDR1 and CDR2 (germline): MNHEY, SMNVEV (reference sequence). The CDR3 length is 13 residues. The CDR3 loop reads CASSRGTDNEQFF. The CDR3 DNA reads as TGTGCCAGCAGTAGAGGAACCGACAATGAGCAGTTCTTC.

The V call is TRBV5-6, the J call TRBJ2-2, with D possibly TRBD1 on 7 matching bases. Germline V gives CDR1 SGHDT, CDR2 YYEEEE. This CDR3 has 15 residues. V lost 6 bases to trimming and J lost 4 bases, with 16 bases between them. The CDR3 here is CASNARGRSTGELFF. As DNA, the CDR3 is TGTGCCAGCAACGCCAGGGGGAGGTCCACCGGGGAGCTGTTTTTT.

The chain is built from TRBV6-1 and TRBJ2-2; D is undetermined. V shed 1 base and J shed 0 bases, with 18 bases lying between them. The CDR3 length is 19 residues. The germline V gene encodes CDR1 MNHNS and CDR2 SASEGT. The CDR3 is CASSEGDWVGFANTGELFF. CDR3 in DNA: TGTGCCAGCAGTGAAGGGGATTGGGTGGGGTTCGCGAACACCGGGGAGCTGTTTTTT.

This clonotype appeared a single time. V usage is TRBV5-4 and J usage is TRBJ1-2; a weak D match, TRBD1 (5 bases). Trimming pared 4 bases from V and 4 bases from J, leaving 17 bases between. Germline-derived CDR1 and CDR2 are SGHNT and YYREEE (reference sequence). CDR3 length: 15 amino acids. Written as DNA, the CDR3 is TGTGCCAGCAGCCCCATCTCCGGACAATTCTATGGCTACACCTTC. Translation gives CASSPISGQFYGYTF. Combining the CDR3 with reference TRBV5-4 and TRBJ1-2 gives the whole variable domain ETGVTQSPTHLIKTRGQQVTLRCSSQSGHNTVSWYQQALGQGPQFIFQYYREEENGRGNFPPRFSGLQFPNYSSELNVNALELDDSALYLCASSPISGQFYGYTFGSGTRLTVV.

The table lists this clonotype with many counts. The chain recombines TRBV9 with TRBJ2-1; perhaps TRBD1 as D (5 bases). This CDR3 has 14 amino acids. CDR1 and CDR2 (germline): SGDLS, YYNGEE. With 0 bases removed from V and 1 base from J, the gap between germline ends came to 5 bases. CDR3 coding DNA: TGTGCCAGCAGCGTAGGGACATCCTACAATGAGCAGTTCTTC. Its translation: CASSVGTSYNEQFF.

Many counts were recorded for this clonotype. This chain connects TRBV12-3 or TRBV12-4 to TRBJ1-2, with D perhaps TRBD1 (5 bases). The CDR3 loop spans 15 amino acids. With 5 bases removed from V and 3 bases from J, the gap between germline ends came to 16 bases. The CDR3: CASSLTPTAYYGYTF. Written as DNA, the CDR3 is TGTGCCAGCAGTCTCACTCCGACAGCTTACTATGGCTACACCTTC.

This clonotype was picked up one time. The chain employs TRBV5-1 and TRBJ2-7; TRBD1 might be the D (6 bases). The germline CDR1 and CDR2 sequences are SGHRS and YFSETQ. Between the trimmed V and J ends, which lost 0 bases and 0 bases, there was a span of 10 bases. The CDR3 length is 15 residues. The CDR3 is CASSLETGSSYEQYF. CDR3 DNA: TGCGCCAGCAGCTTGGAGACAGGTAGCTCCTACGAGCAGTACTTC.

The table lists this clonotype with a few counts. The rearrangement joins TRBV11-2 to TRBJ2-7; TRBD1 aligns across 8 bases. Germline CDR1 is SGHAT and CDR2 is FQNNGV. The CDR3 covers 15 residues. With 5 bases clipped from V and 2 bases from J, the junction kept 8 bases outside the gene matches. CDR3 region: CASSPWDRLTYEQYV. CDR3 DNA sequence: TGTGCCAGCAGCCCTTGGGACAGGCTGACCTACGAGCAGTACGTC.